The 14 T cell receptor beta chains reported below all come from one sample, sequenced in a study of HIV-infected patients and healthy controls. TCRdb re-called the 5' RACE reads through MiXCR, storing one row per CDR3 protein. The sample carries about 18,000 distinct CDR3 sequences, 16% recorded once. Sequenced: CD8+ T cells from blood. Receptors were obtained from a human donor in good health.

A remark on this clonotype: Sequence at one end of the junction differs from germline and may be a read error. The J gene is TRBJ2-1, the V gene TRBV7-9; D uncertain. This CDR3 region has 12 residues. Germline V lookup: CDR1 SEHNR, CDR2 FQNEAQ (reference sequence). As DNA, the CDR3 is TGTGCCAGCAGCGGAGACCACAATGAGCAGTTTTTC. Residues: CASSGDHNEQFF.

There are many counts of this clonotype. The chain couples TRBV7-2 to TRBJ2-4; TRBD2 matches at 7 bases. The CDR3 covers 16 residues. Germline lookup yields CDR1 SGHTA and CDR2 FQGNSA. V lost 3 bases and J lost 2; bases outside the gene matches: 7. The chain's CDR3 is CASSFLTSASKNIQYF. CDR3 in DNA: TGTGCCAGCAGCTTCCTAACTAGCGCGTCCAAAAACATTCAGTACTTC.

This clonotype occurred many times. V and J are TRBV6-2 or TRBV6-3 and TRBJ2-1; D remains ambiguous. Germline loops: CDR1 MNHEY, CDR2 SVGEGT. The CDR3 has 15 residues. Trimming stripped 6 bases from V and 3 bases from J, with 15 bases between. The CDR3 sequence is CASSPSLGDYNEQFF. Here the CDR3 DNA reads TGTGCCAGCAGCCCCTCCCTCGGCGACTACAATGAGCAGTTCTTC.

This clonotype was counted only a few times. The CDR3 is CAIGGDGSGANVLTF. DNA for the CDR3: TGTGCCATCGGGGGGGACGGCTCTGGGGCCAACGTCCTGACTTTC. V is TRBV10-3 and J is TRBJ2-6; 7 bases line up with TRBD2. V lost 8 bases and J lost 0; bases outside the gene matches: 4. Germline-derived CDR1 and CDR2 are ENHRY and SYGVKD. The CDR3 consists of 15 residues.

CDR3 DNA: TGTGCCAGCAGTTCAAACAGGGTCTCTGGGGCCAACGTCCTGACTTTC. Amino acids: CASSSNRVSGANVLTF. This chain connects TRBV28 to TRBJ2-6; maybe TRBD1 (6 bases). Trimming shortened V by 4 bases and J by 0 bases, and 10 bases separated the two germline ends. The CDR3 has 16 residues. CDR1 and CDR2 from the germline V gene are MDHEN and SYDVKM.

The table lists this clonotype with many counts. This chain connects TRBV7-9 to TRBJ2-3; TRBD1 or TRBD2 may be the D gene (5 bases each). V dropped 5 bases and J dropped 4 bases, with 10 bases sitting between them. CDR3 length: 13 residues. CDR1 SEHNR and CDR2 FQNEAQ come from the germline V gene (reference sequence). The CDR3, as DNA: TGTGCCAGCAGCCCATCGGGACCAGATACGCAGTATTTT. This translates into CASSPSGPDTQYF.

Many counts were recorded for this clonotype. This chain uses TRBV4-2 with TRBJ2-2; D uncertain. CDR1 and CDR2 from the germline V gene are LGHNA and YNFKEQ. The length of the CDR3 is 14 residues. V lost 4 bases to trimming and J lost 1 base, with 7 bases between them. The CDR3 coding sequence is TGTGCCAGCAGCCGGGAAGAGAACACCGGGGAGCTGTTTTTT. It encodes CASSREENTGELFF.

This clonotype was observed at least ten times. The chain recombines TRBV12-3 or TRBV12-4 with TRBJ1-1; D call uncertain. Trimming stripped 6 bases from V and 4 bases from J, with 12 bases between. The CDR3 has 13 residues. The DNA of the CDR3 is TGTGCCAGCAGCCTGGGCTGGGGCACTGAAGCTTTCTTT. Protein: CASSLGWGTEAFF.

This clonotype was detected a few times. The genes are TRBV6-2 or TRBV6-3 and TRBJ2-7; D remains unclear. CDR3 length equals 13 residues. Trimming shortened V by 0 bases and J by 6 bases, and 9 bases separated the two germline ends. The V gene's germline CDR1 is MNHEY and CDR2 SVGEGT. CDR3 DNA: TGTGCCAGCAGTTACTCCCCCTCTGTCGAGCAGTACTTC. Its protein product is CASSYSPSVEQYF.

This clonotype was picked up many times. The V gene is TRBV3-1, the J gene TRBJ1-1; possible D gene TRBD1, 5 bases. The CDR3 loop spans 16 amino acids. Germline loops: CDR1 LGHDT, CDR2 YNNKEL (reference sequence). The V end lost 0 bases, the J end lost 6 bases, and 17 bases lay between the germline ends. The CDR3 reads CASSQETTYRGPEAFF. In nucleotides, the CDR3 is TGTGCCAGCAGCCAAGAAACCACCTACCGGGGCCCTGAAGCTTTCTTT. The entire variable domain, with the rest obtained from reference TRBV3-1 and TRBJ1-1, is as follows: DTAVSQTPKYLVTQMGNDKSIKCEQNLGHDTMYWYKQDSKKFLKIMFSYNNKELIINETVPNRFSPKSPDKAHLNLHINSLELGDSAVYFCASSQETTYRGPEAFFGQGTRLTVV.

The table lists this clonotype with a few counts. The chain has TRBV5-8 and TRBJ1-1; D unclear. The CDR3 length is 13 residues. Germline CDR1 reads SGHTS; CDR2 reads YDEGEE. Trimming took 2 bases from V and 4 from J, leaving 9 bases between them. The CDR3 here is CASSLGSGTEAFF. In nucleotides, the CDR3 is TGTGCCAGCAGCTTAGGCAGTGGCACTGAAGCTTTCTTT.

This clonotype was recorded at least ten times. The chain is built from TRBV9 and TRBJ2-1; TRBD2 agrees at 11 bases. The germline V gene encodes CDR1 SGDLS and CDR2 YYNGEE. The CDR3 contains 17 residues. V lost 4 bases and J lost 4; bases outside the gene matches: 10. The CDR3 is CASSRTSGGPQYNEQFF. In nucleotides, the CDR3 is TGTGCCAGCAGCCGTACTAGCGGGGGCCCGCAATACAATGAGCAGTTCTTC.

V and J are TRBV15 and TRBJ2-1; possible D gene TRBD1, 5 bases. Trimming removed 5 bases from V and 6 bases from J, with 23 bases in between. There are 17 residues in the CDR3. Germline CDR1 is LNHNV and CDR2 is YYDKDF (reference sequence). Here the CDR3 DNA reads TGTGCCACCAGCGTCCCTACCCAACTGGGGCAGGGCAATGAGCAGTTCTTC. Translation gives CATSVPTQLGQGNEQFF.

For this clonotype: A single base separates this from a much larger clone, so it may be a read error. This chain joins TRBV20-1 and TRBJ2-5; no definite D call. V was cut by 8 bases and J by 1 base, with 14 bases left in between. This CDR3 is 13 amino acids long. Germline CDR1 is DFQATT and CDR2 is SNEGSKA (reference sequence). The DNA for the CDR3 is TGCAGTCCCCGACCATGGTCCCAAGAGACCCAGTACTTC. Amino acid sequence: CSPRPWSQETQYF.